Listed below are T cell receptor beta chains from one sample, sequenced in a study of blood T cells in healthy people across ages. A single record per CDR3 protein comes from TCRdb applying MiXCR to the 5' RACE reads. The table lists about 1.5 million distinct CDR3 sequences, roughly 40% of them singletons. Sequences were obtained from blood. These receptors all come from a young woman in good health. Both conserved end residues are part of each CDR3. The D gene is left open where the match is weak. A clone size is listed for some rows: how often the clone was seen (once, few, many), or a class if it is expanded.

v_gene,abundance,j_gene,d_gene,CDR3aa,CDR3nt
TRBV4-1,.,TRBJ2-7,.,CASSHKSEQYF,TGCGCCAGCAGCCACAAGTCCGAGCAGTACTTC
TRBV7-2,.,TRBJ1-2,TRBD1,CASSLVFGGAQGGPKGGYTF,TGTGCCAGCAGCTTAGTTTTCGGTGGGGCCCAGGGGGGCCCTAAAGGAGGCTACACCTTC
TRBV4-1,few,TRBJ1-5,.,CASSQGTRQGSNQPQHF,TGCGCCAGCAGCCAAGGAACCCGCCAAGGAAGCAATCAGCCCCAGCATTTT
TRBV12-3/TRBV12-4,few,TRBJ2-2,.,CAAGLGSGELFF,TGTGCCGCCGGGCTCGGGTCCGGGGAGCTGTTTTTT
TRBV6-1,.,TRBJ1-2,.,CASSELVQGWGYTF,TGTGCCAGCAGTGAATTGGTCCAGGGGTGGGGCTACACCTTC
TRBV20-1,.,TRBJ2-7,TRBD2,CSASLASGSFYEQYF,TGCAGTGCTAGTTTAGCTAGCGGGAGTTTCTACGAGCAGTACTTC
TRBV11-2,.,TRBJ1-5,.,CASSHAGRVIEGNQPQHF,TGTGCCAGCAGCCACGCGGGACGGGTAATCGAAGGCAATCAGCCCCAGCATTTT
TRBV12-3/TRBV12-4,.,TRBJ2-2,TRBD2,CASSFNGAGTGELFF,TGTGCCAGCAGTTTCAACGGAGCGGGGACCGGGGAGCTGTTTTTT
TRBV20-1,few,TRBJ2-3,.,CSARDGAASTDTQYF,TGCAGTGCTAGAGATGGCGCAGCTAGCACAGATACGCAGTATTTT
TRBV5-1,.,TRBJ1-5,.,CASRQGFDQPQHF,TGCGCCAGCAGGCAGGGGTTTGACCAGCCCCAGCATTTT
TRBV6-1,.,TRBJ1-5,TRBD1,CASSEIGGGDQPQHF,TGTGCCAGCAGTGAAATAGGGGGCGGGGATCAGCCCCAGCATTTT
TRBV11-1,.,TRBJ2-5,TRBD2,CASNQRGKEETQYF,TGTGCCAGCAACCAGCGGGGGAAAGAGGAGACCCAGTACTTC
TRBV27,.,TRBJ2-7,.,CASSCGIVNEQYF,TGTGCCAGCAGTTGCGGGATCGTGAACGAGCAGTACTTC
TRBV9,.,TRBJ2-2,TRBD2,CASSVLVREGELFF,TGTGCCAGCAGCGTACTAGTGCGGGAGGGGGAGCTGTTTTTT
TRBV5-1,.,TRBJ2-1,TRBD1,CASSRFPGQDNEQFF,TGCGCCAGCAGCAGGTTCCCGGGACAGGACAATGAGCAGTTCTTC
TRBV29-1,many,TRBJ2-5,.,CSVLRTQETQYF,TGCAGCGTTCTCCGCACCCAAGAGACCCAGTACTTC
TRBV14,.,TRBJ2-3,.,CASSHWDNTDTKYF,TGTGCCAGCAGCCATTGGGACAACACAGATACGAAGTATTTT
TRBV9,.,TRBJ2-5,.,CASSGATGEGETQYF,TGTGCCAGCAGCGGAGCTACAGGGGAGGGAGAGACCCAGTACTTC
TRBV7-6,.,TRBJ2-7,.,CASSPPTGREQYF,TGTGCCAGCAGCCCCCCTACCGGGCGTGAGCAGTACTTC
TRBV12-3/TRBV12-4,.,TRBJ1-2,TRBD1,CASSRGSGTGGFGYTF,TGTGCCAGCAGTCGGGGGTCCGGGACAGGGGGATTTGGCTACACCTTC
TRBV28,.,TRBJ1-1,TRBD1,CASRPTGGDTEAFF,TGTGCCAGCAGGCCTACAGGGGGGGACACTGAAGCTTTCTTT
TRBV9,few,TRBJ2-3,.,CASSALGGGSTDTQYF,TGTGCCAGCAGTGCCCTAGGAGGAGGGAGCACAGATACGCAGTATTTT
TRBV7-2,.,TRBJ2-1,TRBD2,CASSSGTRRNLFF,TGTGCCAGCAGCTCCGGGACTAGAAGGAATCTGTTCTTC
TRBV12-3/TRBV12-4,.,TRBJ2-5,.,CASSFRRIGETQYF,TGTGCCAGCAGTTTCCGGCGGATTGGAGAGACCCAGTACTTC
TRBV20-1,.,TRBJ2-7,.,CSAAGPGPYEQYF,TGCAGTGCGGCCGGTCCGGGTCCCTACGAGCAGTACTTC
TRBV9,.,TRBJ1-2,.,CASSEGGQGVYGYTF,TGTGCCAGCAGCGAGGGGGGGCAGGGAGTTTATGGCTACACCTTC
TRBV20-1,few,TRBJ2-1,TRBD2,CSARDGTSGGNNEQFF,TGCAGTGCTAGAGATGGGACTAGCGGGGGTAACAATGAGCAGTTCTTC
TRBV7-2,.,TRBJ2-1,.,CASSTMAGPQGNEQFF,TGTGCCAGCAGCACGATGGCCGGACCCCAGGGCAATGAGCAGTTCTTC
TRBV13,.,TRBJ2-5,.,CASSLFPGTETQYF,TGTGCCAGCAGCTTATTCCCAGGGACGGAGACCCAGTACTTC